Presented here are 21 T cell receptor beta chains from one specimen sequenced in a study of a mutant IDH1 vaccine in newly diagnosed glioma. Sequenced by immunoSEQ multiplex PCR; TCRdb stores in-frame clones only, minus some. The data hold 34,000 or so clones, with 60% to 80% observed a single time. The time point: week 11, during vaccination. The investigators gave 300 ug of mutant IDH1 20-mer peptide in each vaccine dose, together with topical imiquimod. Antigen specificity for these receptors is unknown. The sample was PBMCs, taken from a glioma patient whose treatment included an IDH1 peptide vaccine. These receptors were obtained from a man under 40 with glioma.

This chain connects TRBV9 to TRBJ2-5; 9 bases fit TRBD2. There are 18 residues in the CDR3. V shed 4 bases and J 4 bases; nucleotides not matched to a gene: 17. CDR1 is SGDLS, CDR2 YYNGEE, per germline. The CDR3 region has the DNA TGTGCCAGCAGCCCCAGCGCCGGGACTAGCCCACTAGTAGAGACCCAGTACTTC. Its translation: CASSPSAGTSPLVETQYF. The entire variable domain, with the rest obtained from reference TRBV9 and TRBJ2-5, is as follows: DSGVTQTPKHLITATGQRVTLRCSPRSGDLSVYWYQQSLDQGLQFLIQYYNGEERAKGNILERFSAQQFPDLHSELNLSSLELGDSALYFCASSPSAGTSPLVETQYFGPGTRLLVL.

This rearrangement joins TRBV27 to TRBJ1-1; D not resolved. Germline V gene lookup returns CDR1 MNHEY and CDR2 SMNVEV (reference sequence). V was shortened by 7 bases and J by 0 bases, with 12 bases between the two germline ends. This CDR3 contains 14 residues. The CDR3 loop reads CASNVAGMNTEAFF. The CDR3 DNA reads as TGTGCCAGCAATGTGGCAGGAATGAACACTGAAGCTTTCTTT.

The CDR3 DNA is TGTGCCTGGAGGGACAGGGGGGGGTTTAATGAAAAACTGTTTTTT. Translation gives CAWRDRGGFNEKLFF. The V call is TRBV30, the J call TRBJ1-4, with 10 bases lining up with TRBD1. Trimming took 3 bases from V and 4 from J; bases not matched to a gene: 5. Germline V gene data show CDR1 as GTSNPN and CDR2 as SVGIG (reference sequence). The CDR3 loop spans 15 amino acids.

The gene calls are TRBV6-5 and TRBJ2-5; D may be TRBD2 (6 bases). Trimming removed 0 bases at V and 2 bases at J, with 7 bases between. Per the germline V gene, CDR1 is MNHEY and CDR2 is SVGAGI. The CDR3 covers 14 residues. The CDR3 reads CASSYSRGQETQYF. In DNA, the CDR3 is TGTGCCAGCAGTTACTCGCGGGGTCAAGAGACCCAGTACTTC.

This clone has a single count. V and J are TRBV5-1 and TRBJ2-2; 7 positions match TRBD1. The CDR3 totals 15 residues. J gave up 1 base and V 7 bases, and 7 bases lay outside the gene matches. Germline assignment: CDR1 SGHRS and CDR2 YFSETQ. The CDR3 sequence: CASGLGQENTGELFF. In DNA, the CDR3 is TGCGCCAGCGGCCTCGGACAGGAGAACACCGGGGAGCTGTTTTTT.

The rearrangement links TRBV5-4 to TRBJ2-3, with 11 nucleotides matching TRBD2. This CDR3 spans 14 amino acids. CDR1 and CDR2 from the germline V gene are SGHNT and YYREEE (reference sequence). The CDR3 nucleotides read TGTGCAGTGGCACTAGCGGGAGCCGCAGATACGCAGTATTTT. Its translation is CAVALAGAADTQYF.

This clone was counted only a few times. The same CDR3 is also encoded by other DNA sequences in this sample. The CDR3 is CASSLDGLNTEAFF. CDR3 bases: TGCGCCAGCAGCTTGGACGGACTCAACACTGAAGCTTTCTTT. The V and J genes are TRBV5-1 and TRBJ1-1; D is undetermined. The CDR3 runs 14 residues. Trimming shortened V by 0 bases and J by 2 bases, and 8 bases separated the two germline ends. Germline V gene data show CDR1 as SGHRS and CDR2 as YFSETQ. Complete variable domain (other parts from reference TRBV5-1 and TRBJ1-1): KAGVTQTPRYLIKTRGQQVTLSCSPISGHRSVSWYQQTPGQGLQFLFEYFSETQRNKGNFPGRFSGRQFSNSRSEMNVSTLELGDSALYLCASSLDGLNTEAFFGQGTRLTVV.

The CDR3 DNA follows: TGTGCCAGCAGTGAGGAAGGCGTGAATGAGCAGTTCTTC. Its translation: CASSEEGVNEQFF. This chain uses TRBV2 with TRBJ2-1; D remains unclear. Germline-derived CDR1 and CDR2 are SNHLY and FYNNEI. Trimming removed 3 bases from V and 7 bases from J, with 10 bases in between. The CDR3 runs 13 residues.

The V gene is TRBV5-1, the J gene TRBJ2-1; the D call may be TRBD1 or TRBD2 (5 bases each). Per germline, CDR1 SGHRS and CDR2 YFSETQ. CDR3 length equals 15 residues. V lost 4 bases to trimming and J lost 4 bases, with 15 bases between them. CDR3 coding DNA: TGCGCCAGCAGCCCTGGGGCTAGCCCGTACAATGAGCAGTTCTTC. Protein: CASSPGASPYNEQFF. Supplemented by reference TRBV5-1 and TRBJ2-1, the full variable domain reads KAGVTQTPRYLIKTRGQQVTLSCSPISGHRSVSWYQQTPGQGLQFLFEYFSETQRNKGNFPGRFSGRQFSNSRSEMNVSTLELGDSALYLCASSPGASPYNEQFFGPGTRLTVL.

In the case of this clone: One end of the junction is discordant with germline, which a read error may explain. The V gene is TRBV10-3, the J gene TRBJ1-6; the D is unclear. The CDR3 sequence is 13 residues long. The germline V gene encodes CDR1 ENHRY and CDR2 SYGVKD. The CDR3 sequence: CAIREVQDAEMDF. The CDR3 DNA is TGTGCCATCAGGGAAGTGCAGGACGCCGAAATGGACTTT.

V and J are TRBV5-6 and TRBJ1-1; D gene unclear. From germline, CDR1 is SGHDT and CDR2 YYEEEE. The CDR3 has 14 residues. The V end lost 0 bases, the J end lost 5 bases, and 11 bases lay between the germline ends. In nucleotides, the CDR3 is TGTGCCAGCAGCTTGGCTCCAGCTCGGACTGAAGCTTTCTTT. This encodes CASSLAPARTEAFF.

The chain couples TRBV6-5 to TRBJ1-5, with D uncertain. This CDR3 region has 13 residues. The germline V and J ends were trimmed by 0 bases and 11 bases, with 11 bases remaining between them. Germline V CDR1 and CDR2: MNHEY, SVGAGI. The CDR3 DNA is TGTGCCAGCAGTTACTCCCAATCCCTCGCCCAGCATTTT. Amino acid sequence: CASSYSQSLAQHF.

The CDR3 sequence: CASGRLEGTGELFF. In DNA form, the CDR3 reads TGCGCCAGCGGGCGTCTTGAGGGGACCGGGGAGCTGTTTTTT. The genes are TRBV5-1 and TRBJ2-2; D may be TRBD1 or TRBD2 (5 bases each). From germline, CDR1 is SGHRS and CDR2 YFSETQ. This CDR3 contains 14 residues. The V and J ends lost 7 bases and 5 bases respectively, with 15 bases between them.

The chain joins TRBV5-6 to TRBJ1-1, with unresolved D. The germline CDR1 and CDR2 sequences are SGHDT and YYEEEE. The V and J ends lost 4 bases and 6 bases respectively, with 13 bases between them. The CDR3 spans 13 residues. The CDR3 DNA is TGTGCCAGCAGCCGAACAGTGTCCGCTGAAGCTTTCTTT. This encodes CASSRTVSAEAFF.

The chain recombines TRBV2 with TRBJ1-2; D unclear. Germline V gene data show CDR1 as SNHLY and CDR2 as FYNNEI. The V end was cut by 2 bases, the J end by 5 bases, with 12 bases between. CDR3 length: 14 amino acids. CDR3 bases: TGTGCCAGCAGTGAAAACCCCGGTGGGTATGGCTACACCTTC. The encoded protein is CASSENPGGYGYTF.

The rearrangement joins TRBV20-1 to TRBJ1-2; D ambiguous. Trimming cost V 7 bases and J 4 bases, with 4 bases left between them. The CDR3 is made up of 9 amino acids. Germline V CDR1 and CDR2: DFQATT, SNEGSKA (reference sequence). DNA of the CDR3: TGCAGTGTGAGCTATGGCTACACCTTC. As protein: CSVSYGYTF.

V gene TRBV2 combines with J gene TRBJ1-4; D gene uncertain. V was trimmed by 1 base and J by 3 bases, leaving 9 bases between them. In germline, CDR1 is SNHLY, CDR2 FYNNEI. The CDR3 spans 15 residues. In DNA, the CDR3 is TGTGCCAGCAGTGAAGAGAGGGTTTCTAATGAAAAACTGTTTTTT. Its protein is CASSEERVSNEKLFF.

V is TRBV5-6 and J is TRBJ1-2; no clear D. Germline V gene lookup returns CDR1 SGHDT and CDR2 YYEEEE. The length of the CDR3 is 13 residues. The ends were cut back, 0 bases at V and 3 bases at J, with 6 bases in the middle. Here the CDR3 DNA reads TGTGCCAGCAGCTTGGGCGGGTACTATGGCTACACCTTC. The encoded protein is CASSLGGYYGYTF.

This chain links TRBV2 with TRBJ1-4, with D uncertain. Trimming stripped 8 bases from V and 5 bases from J, with 9 bases between. The germline V gene encodes CDR1 SNHLY and CDR2 FYNNEI. There are 12 residues in the CDR3. The CDR3 loop is CASSERNEKLFF. CDR3 bases: TGTGCCAGCTCAGAGCGGAATGAAAAACTGTTTTTT.

The chain carries TRBV5-6 and TRBJ1-1; D might be TRBD1 (5 bases). The CDR3 runs 13 residues. V dropped 6 bases and J dropped 8 bases, with 17 bases sitting between them. Germline V lookup: CDR1 SGHDT, CDR2 YYEEEE. CDR3 nucleotides: TGTGCCAGCACCCTGGGGGGGATAGGGGAAGCTTTCTTT. Protein product: CASTLGGIGEAFF.

The rearrangement uses TRBV4-3 and TRBJ1-6; 9 bases map to TRBD1. The germline V gene has CDR1 LGHNA and CDR2 YSLEER. V shed 3 bases, J shed 9 bases, and the junction held 3 bases outside the gene matches. CDR3 size: 14 residues. CDR3 in amino acids: CASSQDRGGSPLHF. CDR3 bases: TGCGCCAGCAGCCAGGACAGGGGAGGTTCACCCCTCCACTTT.